The present TCR beta chain was sequenced within a study of CD8+CD57+ T cells in acquired aplastic anemia. About the research overall: Across the sorted CD4+ and CD8+ cells, DNA amounts averaged about 3.1 ug.

An expansion of CD8+CD57+ cells by flow cytometry had been shown in patients chosen for sequencing. Template material for TCR beta VDJ and CDR3 profiling consisted of genomic DNA. Using its own MiXCR run on the reads, TCRdb lists one record per CDR3 protein. The sample lists around 200,000 distinct CDR3 sequences, around half occurring once. In germline, CDR1 is SGHTA, CDR2 FQGNSA. The CDR3 totals 13 residues. V was pared by 9 bases and J by 6 bases, with 12 bases between. The chain links TRBV7-2 to TRBJ1-6, with a tentative D call TRBD1 (5 bases). Input material: sorted CD4+, CD8+, or CD8+CD57+ T cells (not recorded which) from PBMCs. This sequence was found in a human donor with aplastic anemia. The CDR3 coding sequence is TGTGCCAGTTGTGGGACGGTTAATTCACCCCTCCACTTT. It encodes CASCGTVNSPLHF.